The T cell receptor (beta chain) under discussion was sequenced for a study of shared T cell receptors in the human thymus. The CDR3 covers 13 residues. Per the germline V gene, CDR1 is SGHAT and CDR2 is FQNNGV. The germline V and J ends were trimmed by 2 bases and 4 bases, with 6 bases remaining between them. Sequencing used immunoSEQ multiplex PCR; TCRdb keeps in-frame clones, though not all of them. Here the sample spans approximately 760,000 clones, approximately 83% being singletons. In addition, the sample was reused for a study of human thymus T cells. As that report states: Immunologically healthy infants in Finland undergoing congenital heart defect surgery were the donors. Corrective heart surgery yielded resections, and these provided the thymus tissue. V and J genes seemed to be used with bias in thymic and blood repertoires. Related research has reported that thymic repertoires overlap highly among unrelated individuals.

This TCR was sampled from a girl less than two years old with a congenital heart defect. The chain combines TRBV11-2 with TRBJ1-5, with D unresolved. Sequenced input: thymocytes. This CDR3 reads CASSLSLNQPQHF. The CDR3, as DNA: TGTGCCAGCAGCTTAAGCCTAAATCAGCCCCAGCATTTT.